This T cell receptor (beta chain) was recovered during a study of blood T cell repertoires in COVID-19. Study-level background: Acute and convalescent COVID-19 specimens originated in the United States, Italy and Spain.

Source study methods: Reference gene primer amplification yielded estimated nucleated cell counts. Profiled with immunoSEQ multiplex PCR; TCRdb holds only in-frame clones, not every one. The V and J calls and clone size were taken over from that table, and D and trimming were inferred from the DNA. The sample holds hundreds of thousands of clones, approximately 80% seen once. Participant ages covered about 18 to 89 years across 24 US areas. In assigning cohorts, the study relied on participant-reported clinical history. There are 15 residues in the CDR3. Germline V gene data show CDR1 as ENHRY and CDR2 as SYGVKD. Trimming shortened V by 0 bases and J by 0 bases, and 8 bases separated the two germline ends.

This sequence joins TRBV10-3 and TRBJ2-5; the D is unclear. The receptor was derived from a woman aged 40 to 50 with acute COVID-19. Sequenced material: PBMCs or T cells enriched from blood (not recorded which). This chain's CDR3 is CAISESKLDQETQYF. CDR3 nucleotide sequence: TGTGCCATCAGTGAGTCTAAGCTAGACCAAGAGACCCAGTACTTC.